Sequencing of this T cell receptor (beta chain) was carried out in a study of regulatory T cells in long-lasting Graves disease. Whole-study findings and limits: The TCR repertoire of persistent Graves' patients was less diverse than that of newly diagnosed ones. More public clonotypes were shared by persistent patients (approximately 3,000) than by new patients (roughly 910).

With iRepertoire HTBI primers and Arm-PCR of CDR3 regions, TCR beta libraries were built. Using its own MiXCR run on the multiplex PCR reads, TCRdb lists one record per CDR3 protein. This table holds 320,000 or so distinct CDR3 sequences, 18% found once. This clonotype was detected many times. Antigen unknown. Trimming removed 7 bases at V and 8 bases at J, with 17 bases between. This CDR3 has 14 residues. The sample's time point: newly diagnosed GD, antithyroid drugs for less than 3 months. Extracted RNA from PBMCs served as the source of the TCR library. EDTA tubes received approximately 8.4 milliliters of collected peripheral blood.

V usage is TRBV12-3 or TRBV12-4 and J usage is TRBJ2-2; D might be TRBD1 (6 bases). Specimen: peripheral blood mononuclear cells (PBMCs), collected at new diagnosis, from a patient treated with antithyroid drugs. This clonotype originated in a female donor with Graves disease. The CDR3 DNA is TGTGCCAGCACCGGGGTACAGGGAACAGGGGAGCTGTTTTTT. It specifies CASTGVQGTGELFF.